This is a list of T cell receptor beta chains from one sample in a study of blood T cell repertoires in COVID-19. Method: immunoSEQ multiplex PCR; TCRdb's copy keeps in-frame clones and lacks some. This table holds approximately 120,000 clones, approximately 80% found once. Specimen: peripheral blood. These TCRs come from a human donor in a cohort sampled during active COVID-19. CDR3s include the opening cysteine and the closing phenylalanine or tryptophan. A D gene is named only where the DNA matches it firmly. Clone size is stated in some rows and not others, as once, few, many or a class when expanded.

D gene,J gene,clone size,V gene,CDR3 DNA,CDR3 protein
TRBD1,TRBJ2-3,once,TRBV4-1,TGCGCCAGCAGCCCCAGCCGGGACAGGGGATCCGTGCGCTTCACAGATACGCAGTATTTT,CASSPSRDRGSVRFTDTQYF
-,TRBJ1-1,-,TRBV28,TGTGCCAGCAGCATGAGGGGGGGCACTGAAGCTTTCTTT,CASSMRGGTEAFF
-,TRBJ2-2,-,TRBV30,TGTGCCTGGAGTGTTCCAGGGCAGAACACCGGGGAGCTGTTTTTT,CAWSVPGQNTGELFF
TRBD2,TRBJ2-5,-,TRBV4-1,TGCGCCAGCAGCCAGGGGACTAGCGAAGAGACCCAGTACTTC,CASSQGTSEETQYF
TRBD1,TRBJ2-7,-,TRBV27,TGTGCCAGCAGCAGACTGGACAGGGGTAGAGACGAGCAGTACTTC,CASSRLDRGRDEQYF
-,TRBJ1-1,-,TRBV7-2,TGTGCCAGCAGCTACCCACCGACGGGGAACACTGAAGCTTTCTTT,CASSYPPTGNTEAFF
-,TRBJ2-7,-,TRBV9,TGTGCCAGCAGCCCCGCCGCCTCCACGGGGAACGAGCAGTACTTC,CASSPAASTGNEQYF
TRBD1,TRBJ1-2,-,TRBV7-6,TGTGCCAGCAGCTTAGCTCAACAGGGGTTGGATGGCTACACCTTC,CASSLAQQGLDGYTF
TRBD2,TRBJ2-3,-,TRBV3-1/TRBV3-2,TGTGCCAGCAGACCCTCTGACGGGAGGGTCGAGAGTACAGATACGCAGTATTTT,CASRPSDGRVESTDTQYF
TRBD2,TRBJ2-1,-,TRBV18,TGTGCCAGCTCACCGACTAGCGGGGAAACCTACAATGAGCAGTTCTTC,CASSPTSGETYNEQFF
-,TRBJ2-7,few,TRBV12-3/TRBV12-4,TGTGCCAGCAGTTTGTCCAGGGATGAGCAGTACTTC,CASSLSRDEQYF
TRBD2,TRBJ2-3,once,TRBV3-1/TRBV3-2,TGTGCCAGCAGCCTTCAGGGACTAGCGGGGGGAAGCACAGATACGCAGTATTTT,CASSLQGLAGGSTDTQYF
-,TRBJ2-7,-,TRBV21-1,TGTGCCAGCAGCAAAACGTCGGGACAGGGGCAAAACGAGCAGTACTTC,CASSKTSGQGQNEQYF
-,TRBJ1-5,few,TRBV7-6,TGTGCCAGCAGCAAGGGGATTGACAATCAGCCCCAGCATTTT,CASSKGIDNQPQHF
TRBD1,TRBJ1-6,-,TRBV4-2,TGTGCCAGCAGCCAGGGGACAGGGACGGATTCACCCCTCCACTTT,CASSQGTGTDSPLHF
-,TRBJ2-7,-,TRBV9,TGTGCCAGCAGCAAAAATTCAGGGTTCCACGAGCAGTACTTC,CASSKNSGFHEQYF
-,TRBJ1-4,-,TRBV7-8,TGTGCCAGCAGCTTAGGCAGGATTAATGAAAAACTGTTTTTT,CASSLGRINEKLFF
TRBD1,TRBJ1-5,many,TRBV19,TGTGCCAGTAGTATTTTCGGCAGGGGGCTGCAGCCCCAGCATTTT,CASSIFGRGLQPQHF